Listed here are 19 T cell receptor beta chains from one sample, sequenced in a study of shared clonotypes between healthy human individuals. Sequencing used immunoSEQ multiplex PCR; TCRdb keeps in-frame clones, though not all of them. The sample shows 450,000 or so clones, about 74% of them seen only once. Sample: PBMCs. These receptors were taken from a woman in her forties in good health. Some clones in this sample may be carry-over from other donors' samples.

The rearrangement links TRBV7-8 to TRBJ1-1, with TRBD1 as a possible D gene (5 bases). V was shortened by 5 bases and J by 0 bases, with 10 bases between the two germline ends. The CDR3 has 14 residues. Per germline, CDR1 SGHVS and CDR2 FQNEAQ. The DNA of the CDR3 is TGTGCCAGCAGCCCTTGGGGCATGAACACTGAAGCTTTCTTT. As protein: CASSPWGMNTEAFF.

CDR3: CASSSGQGALNTEAFF. The CDR3 bases are TGCGCCAGCAGCTCGGGACAGGGGGCTCTCAACACTGAAGCTTTCTTT. The chain carries TRBV5-1 and TRBJ1-1, with TRBD1 identical over 12 bases. The V gene's germline CDR1 is SGHRS and CDR2 YFSETQ. Unmatched junction bases numbered 5, after V lost 3 bases and J lost 2 bases. CDR3 length: 16 amino acids.

This rearrangement joins TRBV7-2 to TRBJ1-4, with D uncertain. V lost 5 bases and J lost 8, with 12 bases in between. Germline CDR1 and CDR2: SGHTA and FQGNSA. The CDR3 length is 13 residues. The CDR3 sequence is CASSPQLREKLFF. The CDR3 nucleotides read TGTGCCAGCAGCCCGCAACTTCGGGAAAAACTGTTTTTT.

The CDR3 spells CASMGGGAGEPQHF. In DNA form, the CDR3 reads TGTGCCAGCATGGGTGGGGGAGCTGGGGAGCCCCAGCATTTT. The V and J genes are TRBV28 and TRBJ1-5, with a tentative D call TRBD1 (5 bases). This CDR3 spans 14 amino acids. Trimming stripped 7 bases from V and 8 bases from J, with 18 bases between. Germline loops: CDR1 MDHEN, CDR2 SYDVKM.

The sample holds one count of this clone. The rearrangement joins TRBV5-1 to TRBJ2-3, with 10 bases fitting TRBD1. V lost 4 bases and J lost 5; bases outside the gene matches: 7. This CDR3 is built from 15 residues. The germline CDR1 and CDR2 sequences are SGHRS and YFSETQ. The CDR3 coding sequence is TGCGCCAGCAGCACGGGACAGGGGAGAGGAGATACGCAGTATTTT. Amino acid sequence: CASSTGQGRGDTQYF. The complete variable domain, with remaining parts taken from reference TRBV5-1 and TRBJ2-3, reads KAGVTQTPRYLIKTRGQQVTLSCSPISGHRSVSWYQQTPGQGLQFLFEYFSETQRNKGNFPGRFSGRQFSNSRSEMNVSTLELGDSALYLCASSTGQGRGDTQYFGPGTRLTVL.

The V call is TRBV28, the J call TRBJ2-7, with D hard to call. In germline, CDR1 is MDHEN, CDR2 SYDVKM. V was shortened by 6 bases and J by 4 bases, with 10 bases between the two germline ends. The CDR3 extends over 12 amino acids. The CDR3 reads CASRDLLYEQYF. In nucleotides, the CDR3 is TGTGCCAGCAGGGACCTTCTTTACGAGCAGTACTTC.

The gene calls are TRBV11-3 and TRBJ2-3; TRBD2 matches 13 bases. V was clipped by 4 bases and J by 4 bases; unmatched bases: 8. Looked up from germline, CDR1 is SGHNT and CDR2 is YENEEA. CDR3 length: 17 amino acids. CDR3 region: CASSSGLAGELPDTQYF. The CDR3 DNA is TGTGCCAGCAGCTCAGGACTAGCGGGAGAGCTTCCAGATACGCAGTATTTT. Full variable domain (rest looked up from reference TRBV11-3 and TRBJ2-3): EAGVVQSPRYKIIEKKQPVAFWCNPISGHNTLYWYLQNLGQGPELLIRYENEEAVDDSQLPKDRFSAERLKGVDSTLKIQPAELGDSAVYLCASSSGLAGELPDTQYFGPGTRLTVL.

This clone has a single count. A far larger clone differs by one base, so this is likely a read error. The chain combines TRBV30 with TRBJ2-5, with no clear D. Trimming removed 1 base from V and 5 bases from J, with 11 bases in between. The CDR3 loop spans 13 amino acids. In germline, CDR1 is GTSNPN, CDR2 SVGIG (reference sequence). This CDR3 reads CAWSAPVGETQYF. The CDR3 bases are TGTGCCTGGAGTGCGCCAGTGGGGGAGACCCAGTACTTC.

CDR3 sequence (DNA): TGTGCCAGCAGGCCGGGGCCGGCCACCGGGGAGCTGTTTTTT. Protein: CASRPGPATGELFF. The gene calls are TRBV28 and TRBJ2-2; D assignment may be TRBD1 or TRBD2 (5 bases each). V gave up 6 bases and J gave up 4 bases, with 12 bases separating them. The germline V gene encodes CDR1 MDHEN and CDR2 SYDVKM. CDR3 size: 14 residues.

CDR3 amino acids: CAKGTGAGGYTF. The CDR3 region has the DNA TGTGCCAAAGGTACGGGGGCCGGTGGCTACACCTTC. The chain links TRBV19 to TRBJ1-2; tentatively, D is TRBD1 (6 bases). The CDR3 is 12 amino acids. Trimming pared 10 bases from V and 7 bases from J, leaving 16 bases between. CDR1 and CDR2 (germline): LNHDA, SQIVND (reference sequence).

The chain is built from TRBV7-2 and TRBJ2-5, with 14 bases lining up with TRBD2. The J segment lost 3 bases and the V segment lost 3 bases, leaving 0 bases of the junction unmatched. This CDR3 is built from 15 residues. The V gene's germline CDR1 is SGHTA and CDR2 FQGNSA. DNA for the CDR3: TGTGCCAGCAGCTTGACTAGCGGGAGGGAAGAGACCCAGTACTTC. This sequence encodes CASSLTSGREETQYF.

The V gene is TRBV11-2, the J gene TRBJ2-7, with 9 bases lining up with TRBD1. The CDR3 runs to 14 residues. The germline CDR1 and CDR2 sequences are SGHAT and FQNNGV. Losses at the gene ends were 2 bases for V and 4 bases for J; bases not matched to a gene: 3. CDR3 amino acids: CASSLSDRGYEQYF. CDR3 DNA: TGTGCCAGCAGCTTAAGTGACAGGGGGTACGAGCAGTACTTC.

The V gene is TRBV2, the J gene TRBJ1-1; D is uncertain. The V end lost 5 bases, the J end lost 0 bases, and 10 bases lay between the germline ends. CDR1 and CDR2 from the germline V gene are SNHLY and FYNNEI. The CDR3 runs to 14 residues. CDR3 coding DNA: TGTGCCAGCAGTTACACCCTCCTGAACACTGAAGCTTTCTTT. This sequence encodes CASSYTLLNTEAFF.

V gene TRBV10-2 combines with J gene TRBJ1-1; 10 nucleotides match TRBD1. CDR3 length equals 15 residues. The V gene's germline CDR1 is WSHSY and CDR2 SAAADI. The V gene end was trimmed by 6 bases and the J gene end by 2 bases; junction bases not matched to a gene: 6. This chain's CDR3 is CASRERDRGNTEAFF. CDR3 nucleotides: TGCGCCAGCAGGGAGAGGGACAGGGGAAACACTGAAGCTTTCTTT.

The chain recombines TRBV9 with TRBJ2-3; D gene uncertain. Per germline, CDR1 SGDLS and CDR2 YYNGEE. This CDR3 has 14 residues. Trimming removed 1 base from V and 1 base from J, with 7 bases in between. The CDR3 loop is CASSVSHRTDTQYF. The CDR3 bases are TGTGCCAGCAGCGTAAGCCATCGCACAGATACGCAGTATTTT.

This clone was picked up a small number of times. The genes are TRBV11-2 and TRBJ2-7; 7 bases fit TRBD1. The end of the DNA fits TRBJ2-5 better, so the J call may be wrong. The CDR3 totals 13 residues. Germline CDR1 and CDR2: SGHAT and FQNNGV. The CDR3 loop reads CASSTTGAETQYF. CDR3 nucleotide sequence: TGTGCCAGCAGCACCACAGGGGCAGAGACCCAGTACTTC.

The chain employs TRBV4-1 and TRBJ2-2; 8 bases map to TRBD2. The trim removed 1 base at V and 8 bases at J, leaving 6 bases unmatched. This CDR3 spans 15 amino acids. The germline CDR1 and CDR2 sequences are MGHRA and YSYEKL. Here the CDR3 reads CASSQGLAGMGELFF. The DNA for the CDR3 is TGCGCCAGCAGCCAAGGGTTAGCGGGAATGGGGGAGCTGTTTTTT.

This rearrangement joins TRBV6-1 to TRBJ2-5, with D uncertain. The CDR3 covers 11 residues. V was cut by 8 bases and J by 6 bases, with 10 bases left in between. CDR1 and CDR2 (germline): MNHNS, SASEGT. Here the CDR3 DNA reads TGTGCCAGCCCCAGCTGGCAGACCCAGTACTTC. Amino acids: CASPSWQTQYF.

This clone was counted at least ten times. An end of the junction differs from the germline gene, which may be a read error. The same CDR3 arises from other DNA sequences in this sample as well. This chain uses TRBV27 with TRBJ1-2; a possible D gene is TRBD1 (5 bases). The CDR3 covers 15 residues. The V gene's germline CDR1 is MNHEY and CDR2 SMNVEV (reference sequence). The CDR3 region has the DNA TGTGCCAGCAGGTTATCGAACATCGGGGGTGGGGGCTACACCTTC. This translates into CASRLSNIGGGGYTF.